The 24 T cell receptor beta chains below come from one sample, sequenced in a study of patients and donors after allogeneic stem cell transplantation. TCRdb independently ran MiXCR on the RT-PCR reads; one entry per CDR3 protein. The sample has some 960,000 distinct CDR3 sequences; roughly 18% are singletons. Sequencing was carried out using blood, either unsorted or a sorted T cell fraction (not recorded which). The receptors stem from a human donor who was either an allogeneic HSCT recipient or a stem cell or donor lymphocyte infusion donor (not recorded which). It is not recorded whose cells these are; they may come from a transplant donor.

The chain is built from TRBV5-1 and TRBJ1-6; D is unclear. The germline gives CDR1 SGHRS, CDR2 YFSETQ. Trimming took 1 base from V and 7 from J, leaving 9 bases between them. There are 14 residues in the CDR3. The CDR3 coding sequence is TGCGCCAGCAGCTTGAGCCAGGCCAATTCACCCCTCCACTTT. It specifies CASSLSQANSPLHF.

The V and J genes are TRBV11-1 and TRBJ2-1; 10 nucleotides agree with TRBD1. The CDR3 is made up of 15 amino acids. The germline V gene has CDR1 SGHAT and CDR2 FQDESV (reference sequence). The junction had 6 bases not matched to a gene; V was cut back by 6 bases and J by 4 bases. CDR3 DNA sequence: TGTGCCAGCAGGGGACAGGGGAATCCTTACAATGAGCAGTTCTTC. Residues: CASRGQGNPYNEQFF.

The rearrangement links TRBV28 to TRBJ2-5; 7 bases line up with TRBD1. J was trimmed by 3 bases and V by 5 bases; bases with no gene match: 15. The CDR3 covers 17 residues. Germline V gene data show CDR1 as MDHEN and CDR2 as SYDVKM. The CDR3 DNA reads TGTGCCAGCAGTGCGATCGTACAGGGGAGAAAGGAAGAGACCCAGTACTTC. It is translated as CASSAIVQGRKEETQYF.

This clonotype was seen a handful of times. J is TRBJ1-5 and V is TRBV12-3 or TRBV12-4; maybe TRBD1 (5 bases). This CDR3 has 15 amino acids. V was shortened by 3 bases and J by 4 bases, with 13 bases between the two germline ends. This CDR3 reads CASSFAGRQNQPQHF. DNA of the CDR3: TGTGCCAGCAGTTTTGCGGGGCGTCAAAATCAGCCCCAGCATTTT.

This clonotype was picked up many times. The J gene is TRBJ2-5, the V gene TRBV12-3 or TRBV12-4, with no clear D. The CDR3 extends over 12 amino acids. Deletions cut 1 base from V and 6 bases from J, with 6 bases between. CDR3 bases: TGTGCCAGCAGTTTAGACGTTCAGACCCAGTACTTC. Its translation: CASSLDVQTQYF.

The V gene is TRBV29-1, the J gene TRBJ2-1; 13 bases map to TRBD2. The CDR3 spans 14 residues. The germline CDR1 and CDR2 sequences are SQVTM and ANQGSEA. V gave up 3 bases and J gave up 4 bases; unmatched junction bases: 0. CDR3 loop: CSVETSGGYNEQFF. The CDR3, as DNA: TGCAGCGTTGAGACTAGCGGGGGGTACAATGAGCAGTTCTTC.

V and J are TRBV12-3 or TRBV12-4 and TRBJ1-4; D not certain. Deletions cut 3 bases from V and 8 bases from J, with 7 bases between. This CDR3 comprises 12 residues. The CDR3 region has the DNA TGTGCCAGCAGTTTTTACGGGGAAAAACTGTTTTTT. Translation: CASSFYGEKLFF.

On this clonotype: A much larger clone differs by one base, so this may be a read error. J is TRBJ2-2 and V is TRBV6-2 or TRBV6-3; no reliable D call. CDR1 and CDR2 from the germline V gene are MNHEY and SVGEGT. The ends were cut back, 2 bases at V and 3 bases at J, with 4 bases in the middle. CDR3 size: 13 residues. The CDR3 coding sequence is TGTGCCAGCAGTTACGCTGACACCGGGGAGCTGTTTTTT. This codes for CASSYADTGELFF.

The chain couples TRBV2 to TRBJ1-6, with 7 nucleotides matching TRBD1. The junction had 6 bases not matched to a gene; V was cut back by 6 bases and J by 4 bases. The CDR3 has 15 amino acids. Germline V gene lookup returns CDR1 SNHLY and CDR2 FYNNEI. The CDR3: CASRGDSLYNSPLHF. In DNA, the CDR3 is TGTGCCAGCAGGGGGGACAGCCTATATAATTCACCCCTCCACTTT.

This clonotype was seen ten or more times. The CDR3 loop reads CSATRDREAYGYTF. CDR3 in DNA: TGCAGTGCTACTCGGGACAGGGAGGCCTATGGCTACACCTTC. This sequence joins TRBV20-1 and TRBJ1-2, with 9 bases that match TRBD1. CDR3 length: 14 residues. V lost 4 bases and J lost 4; bases outside the gene matches: 7. The germline gives CDR1 DFQATT, CDR2 SNEGSKA (reference sequence).

This clonotype has more than one count but fewer than ten. The chain combines TRBV5-6 with TRBJ2-7; D is uncertain. CDR1 and CDR2 from the germline V gene are SGHDT and YYEEEE. The CDR3 covers 15 residues. V was clipped by 1 base and J by 6 bases, with 17 bases between them. CDR3 amino acids: CASSLTTGRGSEQYF. The CDR3 DNA sequence: TGTGCCAGCAGCTTGACCACCGGTCGTGGTTCCGAGCAGTACTTC.

The chain employs TRBV9 and TRBJ2-2; TRBD1 matches 9 bases. V was clipped by 4 bases and J by 0 bases; unmatched bases: 10. The CDR3 covers 18 residues. Germline CDR1 reads SGDLS; CDR2 reads YYNGEE. The CDR3 DNA sequence: TGTGCCAGCAGCCCAGGACAGGGGATATCCCCGAACACCGGGGAGCTGTTTTTT. It encodes CASSPGQGISPNTGELFF.

This clonotype was counted between two and nine times. The chain combines TRBV7-2 with TRBJ2-5; TRBD1 or TRBD2 may be the D gene (5 bases each). The CDR3 covers 13 residues. The V gene's germline CDR1 is SGHTA and CDR2 FQGNSA. Trimming took 6 bases from V and 2 from J, leaving 10 bases between them. CDR3 in DNA: TGTGCCAGCAGTCTCTGGGGGCAAGAGACCCAGTACTTC. Residues: CASSLWGQETQYF. Full variable domain (missing parts from reference TRBV7-2 and TRBJ2-5): GAGVSQSPSNKVTEKGKDVELRCDPISGHTALYWYRQSLGQGLEFLIYFQGNSAPDKSGLPSDRFSAERTGGSVSTLTIQRTQQEDSAVYLCASSLWGQETQYFGPGTRLLVL.

The rearrangement joins TRBV30 to TRBJ2-3; the match to TRBD2 covers 8 bases. CDR3 length: 15 amino acids. Trimming removed 2 bases from V and 1 base from J; junction bases left unmatched: 5. Germline values: CDR1 GTSNPN, CDR2 SVGIG (reference sequence). The CDR3 is CAWSHGRAGTDTQYF. The CDR3 nucleotides are TGTGCCTGGAGTCACGGGAGGGCCGGCACAGATACGCAGTATTTT.

This rearrangement joins TRBV9 to TRBJ2-5; 9 bases align to TRBD1. Trimming at V came to 4 bases and at J to 5 bases, leaving 12 bases not matched to a gene. The CDR3 extends over 16 amino acids. In germline, CDR1 is SGDLS, CDR2 YYNGEE. In DNA, the CDR3 is TGTGCCAGCAGCACCAACCCGGACAGGGGAGGGGAGACCCAGTACTTC. This gives the protein CASSTNPDRGGETQYF.

This clonotype has just a few counts. The rearrangement uses TRBV27 and TRBJ2-3; TRBD2 aligns across 15 bases. The CDR3 loop spans 16 amino acids. With 6 bases clipped from V and 7 bases from J, the junction kept 8 bases outside the gene matches. The germline V gene has CDR1 MNHEY and CDR2 SMNVEV (reference sequence). The CDR3 is CASSREGLAGGYTQYF. As DNA, the CDR3 is TGTGCCAGCAGCCGAGAGGGACTAGCGGGAGGATATACGCAGTATTTT.

The chain uses TRBV20-1 and TRBJ1-2; 10 bases agree with TRBD1. CDR1 is DFQATT, CDR2 SNEGSKA, per germline (reference sequence). J was trimmed by 8 bases and V by 6 bases; bases with no gene match: 9. The CDR3 runs 13 residues. The CDR3 here is CSADRDRGGGYTF. CDR3 coding DNA: TGCAGTGCCGACCGGGACAGGGGAGGAGGCTACACCTTC.

V gene TRBV12-3 or TRBV12-4 combines with J gene TRBJ2-7; 7 positions match TRBD1. Trimming took 2 bases from V and 3 from J; bases not matched to a gene: 4. CDR3 length: 14 amino acids. CDR3 loop: CASSLRGQYYEQYF. CDR3 DNA sequence: TGTGCCAGCAGTTTAAGGGGACAGTACTACGAGCAGTACTTC.

This chain connects TRBV7-8 to TRBJ2-7; 7 positions agree with TRBD2. The CDR3 has 15 amino acids. Germline CDR1 reads SGHVS; CDR2 reads FQNEAQ. The J segment lost 2 bases and the V segment lost 2 bases, leaving 6 bases of the junction unmatched. The CDR3, as DNA: TGTGCCAGCAGCTTATCGGCGGGAGTAGCCTACGAGCAGTACTTC. Translation gives CASSLSAGVAYEQYF.

This sequence joins TRBV3-1 and TRBJ2-3; perhaps TRBD2 as D (5 bases). Germline CDR1 reads LGHDT; CDR2 reads YNNKEL (reference sequence). The V gene lost 4 bases and the J gene lost 2 bases, with 16 bases spanning the gap. There are 16 residues in the CDR3. CDR3: CASSPGRGQYTDTQYF. The CDR3 bases are TGTGCCAGCAGCCCAGGTAGAGGGCAGTACACAGATACGCAGTATTTT.

This clonotype was observed at least ten times. Here the CDR3 DNA reads TGTGCCACCTTACCGGGACAAAGCAATCAGCCCCAGCATTTT. Amino acids: CATLPGQSNQPQHF. This chain joins TRBV10-3 and TRBJ1-5; a possible D gene is TRBD1 (6 bases). Trimming left V 10 bases short and J 1 base short, with 14 bases between. Germline V CDR1 and CDR2: ENHRY, SYGVKD. The CDR3 has 14 amino acids.

The chain joins TRBV12-3 or TRBV12-4 to TRBJ1-1; D not resolved. Between the trimmed V and J ends, which lost 3 bases and 10 bases, there was a span of 12 bases. This CDR3 spans 12 amino acids. CDR3 amino acids: CASSFGLYLAFF. Written as DNA, the CDR3 is TGTGCCAGCAGTTTCGGGTTGTATCTAGCTTTCTTT.

This clonotype was seen more than once but under ten times. J is TRBJ1-1 and V is TRBV2; D call uncertain. Trimming removed 6 bases at V and 0 bases at J, with 8 bases between. This CDR3 region has 13 residues. Germline loops: CDR1 SNHLY, CDR2 FYNNEI. DNA of the CDR3: TGTGCCAGCAGCGCGTCCTTGAACACTGAAGCTTTCTTT. Amino acids: CASSASLNTEAFF.

This clonotype was seen ten or more times. V gene TRBV4-3 combines with J gene TRBJ2-1, with 15 bases aligning to TRBD2. Germline assignment: CDR1 LGHNA and CDR2 YSLEER. The V and J ends lost 0 bases and 9 bases, in that order; junction bases with no gene match: 3. This CDR3 comprises 16 residues. The CDR3 DNA sequence: TGCGCCAGCAGCCAAGATGGACTAGCGGGGGGGCTTGAGCAGTTCTTC. Its protein is CASSQDGLAGGLEQFF.